This T cell receptor (beta chain) was profiled in a study of blood T cell repertoires in COVID-19. Profiling relied on immunoSEQ multiplex PCR, and the TCRdb table lists in-frame clones only, not all of them. Of roughly 330,000 clones listed, around nine tenths were seen once; the top ten hold around 4.6%. The CDR3 length is 16 residues. Germline CDR1 is MGHRA and CDR2 is YSYEKL. Between the trimmed V and J ends, which lost 0 bases and 3 bases, there was a span of 12 bases. Symptom resolution, clearance, or two negative PCRs marked the recovered donors of Cohort 3. The sequenced sample consisted of PBMCs or T cells enriched from blood (not recorded which). V and J are TRBV4-1 and TRBJ1-3; possibly TRBD1 for D (5 bases). This TCR came from a man aged 25-40 years who had recovered from COVID-19. CDR3 in DNA: TGCGCCAGCAGCCAAGAACGGGGGACGGTTGGAAACACCATATATTTT. Translating it yields CASSQERGTVGNTIYF.